This T cell receptor beta chain was sequenced for a study of metastatic and nonmetastatic thyroid tumors. Overall study: Blood and tumor or nodule tissue repertoires from malignant and benign thyroid patients were compared.

Study findings and constraints: For both blood and tumor, malignant thyroid tumors reportedly showed significantly higher TCR beta diversity than benign nodules did.

TCRdb re-analyzed the PCR reads through MiXCR. The profile shows around 35,000 clones, more than 15% of them singletons. This clone was observed at least ten times. The antigen remains undetermined. This CDR3 has 11 amino acids. Germline CDR1 reads MNHNS; CDR2 reads SASEGT. The V gene end was trimmed by 5 bases and the J gene end by 11 bases; junction bases not matched to a gene: 3. No patient had received any treatment before thyroid surgery. Sequenced: blood. The chain carries TRBV6-1 and TRBJ1-1; 9 nucleotides align to TRBD1. This clonotype originated in a female donor with papillary thyroid cancer or a benign thyroid nodule (not recorded which). Some clones in this sample may be carry-over from other donors' samples. CDR3 bases: TGTGCCAGCAGTTTACAGGGGGCGGCTTTCTTT. It yields the protein CASSLQGAAFF.